This T cell receptor beta chain came from a study of T-cell reconstitution after alpha-beta-depleted transplantation in children. A word on this clonotype: What it binds is unknown.

Study-level findings and limits: Surviving recipient T cells and thymic progenitors accounted for the high day-60 TCRbeta diversity observed in some patients. Most T-cell counts and diversity one year after the transplant came from T cells that were newly produced. After transplant, at about two months, alpha-beta T cells were reportedly derived from several hundred expanded graft clones.

Unique molecular identifiers tagged the TCRbeta library. MiXCR, run by TCRdb on the PCR reads, gives a single entry per CDR3 protein. The sample carries over 400,000 distinct CDR3 sequences, over 40% recorded once. CDR1 and CDR2 (germline): SGHDN, FVKESK. This CDR3 has 15 residues. V was trimmed by 0 bases and J by 8 bases, leaving 16 bases between them. This receptor was obtained from a girl aged 2 to 10 with aplastic anemia, due to receive a stem cell transplant. The specimen was PBMCs, collected before TCRalphabeta/CD19-depleted stem cell transplant. The V call is TRBV14, the J call TRBJ1-2; tentatively, D is TRBD1 (6 bases). CDR3 amino acids: CASSQDFSTGKGYTF. CDR3 sequence (DNA): TGTGCCAGCAGCCAAGATTTCAGCACAGGGAAAGGCTACACCTTC.